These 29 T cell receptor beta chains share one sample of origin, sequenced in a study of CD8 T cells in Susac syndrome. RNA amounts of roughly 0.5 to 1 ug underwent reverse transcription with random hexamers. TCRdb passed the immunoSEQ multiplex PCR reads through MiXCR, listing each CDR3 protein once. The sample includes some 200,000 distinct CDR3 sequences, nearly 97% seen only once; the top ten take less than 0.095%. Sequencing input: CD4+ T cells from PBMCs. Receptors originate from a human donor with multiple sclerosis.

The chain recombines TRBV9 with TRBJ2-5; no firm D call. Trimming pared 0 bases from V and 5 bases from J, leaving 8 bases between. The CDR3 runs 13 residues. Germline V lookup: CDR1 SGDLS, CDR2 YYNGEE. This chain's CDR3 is CASSVGISETQYF. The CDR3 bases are TGTGCCAGCAGCGTAGGGATTTCGGAGACCCAGTACTTC.

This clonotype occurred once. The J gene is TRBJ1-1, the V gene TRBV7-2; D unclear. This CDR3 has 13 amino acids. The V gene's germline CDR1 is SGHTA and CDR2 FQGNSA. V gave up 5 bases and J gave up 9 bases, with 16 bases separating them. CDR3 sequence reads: CASSPPAGRKAFF. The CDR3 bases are TGTGCCAGCAGCCCCCCGGCGGGGAGAAAAGCTTTCTTT.

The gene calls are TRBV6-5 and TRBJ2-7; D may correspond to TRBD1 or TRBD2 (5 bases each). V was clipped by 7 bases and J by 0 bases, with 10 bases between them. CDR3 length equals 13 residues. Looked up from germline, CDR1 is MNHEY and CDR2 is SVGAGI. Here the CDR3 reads CASIGTDSYEQYF. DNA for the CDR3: TGTGCCAGCATCGGGACGGACTCCTACGAGCAGTACTTC.

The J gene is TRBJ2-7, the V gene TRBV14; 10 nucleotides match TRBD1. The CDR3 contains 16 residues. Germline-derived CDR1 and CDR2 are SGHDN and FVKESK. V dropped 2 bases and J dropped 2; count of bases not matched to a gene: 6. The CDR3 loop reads CASSQTGQGLTYEQYF. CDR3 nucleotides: TGTGCCAGCAGCCAAACGGGACAGGGGCTAACCTACGAGCAGTACTTC.

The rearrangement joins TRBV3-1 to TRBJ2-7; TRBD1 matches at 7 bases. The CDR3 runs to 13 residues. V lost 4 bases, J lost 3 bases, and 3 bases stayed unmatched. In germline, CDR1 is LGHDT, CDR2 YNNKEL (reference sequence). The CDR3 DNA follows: TGTGCCAGCAGCCTTGGGACAGACTACGAGCAGTACTTC. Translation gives CASSLGTDYEQYF.

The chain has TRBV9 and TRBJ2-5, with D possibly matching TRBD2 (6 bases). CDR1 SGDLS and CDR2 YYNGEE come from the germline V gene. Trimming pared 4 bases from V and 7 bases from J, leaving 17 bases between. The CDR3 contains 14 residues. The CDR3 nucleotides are TGTGCCAGCAGCCAGACGGGAGATTTGGCGACCCAGTACTTC. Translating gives CASSQTGDLATQYF.

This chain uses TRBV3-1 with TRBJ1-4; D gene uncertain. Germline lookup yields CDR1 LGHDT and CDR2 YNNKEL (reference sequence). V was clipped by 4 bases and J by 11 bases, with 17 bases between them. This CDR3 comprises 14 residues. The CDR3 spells CASSPRSGVGKLFF. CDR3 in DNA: TGTGCCAGCAGCCCCCGCAGTGGGGTTGGGAAACTGTTTTTT.

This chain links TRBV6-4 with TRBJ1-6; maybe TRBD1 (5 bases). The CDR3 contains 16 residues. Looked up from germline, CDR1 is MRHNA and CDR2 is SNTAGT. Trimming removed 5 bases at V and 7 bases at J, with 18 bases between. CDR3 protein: CASSFEDRASNSPLHF. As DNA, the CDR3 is TGTGCCAGCAGTTTCGAAGACAGAGCTTCGAATTCACCCCTCCACTTT.

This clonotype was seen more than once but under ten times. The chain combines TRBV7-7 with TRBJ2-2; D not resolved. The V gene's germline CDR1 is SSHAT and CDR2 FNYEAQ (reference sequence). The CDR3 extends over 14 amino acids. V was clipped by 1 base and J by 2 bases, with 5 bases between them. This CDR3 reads CASSLVANTGELFF. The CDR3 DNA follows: TGTGCCAGCAGCTTAGTGGCTAACACCGGGGAGCTGTTTTTT.

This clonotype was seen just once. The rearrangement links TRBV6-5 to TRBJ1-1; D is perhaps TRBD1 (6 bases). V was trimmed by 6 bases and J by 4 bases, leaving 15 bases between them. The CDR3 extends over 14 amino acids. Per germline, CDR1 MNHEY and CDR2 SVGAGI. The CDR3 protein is CASSRGRTPTEAFF. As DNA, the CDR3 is TGTGCCAGCAGCAGGGGACGAACACCCACTGAAGCTTTCTTT.

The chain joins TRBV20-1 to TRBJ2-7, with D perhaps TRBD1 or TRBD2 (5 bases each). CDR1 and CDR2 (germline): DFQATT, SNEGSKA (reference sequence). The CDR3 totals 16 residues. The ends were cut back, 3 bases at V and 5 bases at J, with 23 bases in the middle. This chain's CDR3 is CSARTWTGARVNEQYF. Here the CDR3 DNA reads TGCAGTGCTAGGACGTGGACCGGGGCGCGAGTCAACGAGCAGTACTTC.

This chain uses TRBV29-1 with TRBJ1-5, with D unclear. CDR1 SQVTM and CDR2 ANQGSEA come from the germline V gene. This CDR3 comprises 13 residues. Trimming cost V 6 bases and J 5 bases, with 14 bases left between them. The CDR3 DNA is TGCAGCGTCGCCGGATCTGGGGATCAGCCCCAGCATTTT. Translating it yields CSVAGSGDQPQHF. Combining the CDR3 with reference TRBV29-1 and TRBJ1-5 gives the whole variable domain SAVISQKPSRDICQRGTSLTIQCQVDSQVTMMFWYRQQPGQSLTLIATANQGSEATYESGFVIDKFPISRPNLTFSTLTVSNMSPEDSSIYLCSVAGSGDQPQHFGDGTRLSIL.

The CDR3 DNA reads TGCAGTGCTAGATATCCAGATACGCAGTATTTT. This translates into CSARYPDTQYF. The chain links TRBV20-1 to TRBJ2-3, with no clear D. CDR3 size: 11 residues. CDR1 and CDR2 from the germline V gene are DFQATT and SNEGSKA (reference sequence). Trimming removed 2 bases from V and 4 bases from J, with 4 bases in between.

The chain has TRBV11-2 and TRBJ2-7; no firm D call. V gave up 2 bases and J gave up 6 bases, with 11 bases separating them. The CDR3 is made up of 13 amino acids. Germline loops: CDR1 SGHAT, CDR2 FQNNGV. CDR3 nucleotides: TGTGCCAGCAGCTTAAAAAGGGTGGCCGAGCAGTACTTC. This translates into CASSLKRVAEQYF.

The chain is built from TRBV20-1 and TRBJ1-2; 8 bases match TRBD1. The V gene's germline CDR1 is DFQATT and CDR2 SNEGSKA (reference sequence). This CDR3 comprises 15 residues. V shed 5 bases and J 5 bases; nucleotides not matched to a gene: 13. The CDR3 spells CSAGPGQGFDYGYTF. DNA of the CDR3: TGCAGTGCTGGGCCCGGACAGGGTTTTGATTATGGCTACACCTTC.

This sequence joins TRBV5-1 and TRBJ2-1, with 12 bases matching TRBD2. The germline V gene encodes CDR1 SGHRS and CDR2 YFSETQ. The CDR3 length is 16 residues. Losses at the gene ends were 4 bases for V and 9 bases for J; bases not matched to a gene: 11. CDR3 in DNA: TGCGCCAGCAGCCCCGGACTAGCGGGAAAGCTGGGTGAGCAGTTCTTC. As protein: CASSPGLAGKLGEQFF.

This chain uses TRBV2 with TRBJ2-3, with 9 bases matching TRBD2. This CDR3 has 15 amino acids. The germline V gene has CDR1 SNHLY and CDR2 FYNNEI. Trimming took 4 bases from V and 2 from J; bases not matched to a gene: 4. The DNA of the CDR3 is TGTGCCAGCAGTGCCCTAGCGGGGCCCACAGATACGCAGTATTTT. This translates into CASSALAGPTDTQYF. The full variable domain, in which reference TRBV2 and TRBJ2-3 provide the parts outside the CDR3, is EPEVTQTPSHQVTQMGQEVILRCVPISNHLYFYWYRQILGQKVEFLVSFYNNEISEKSEIFDDQFSVERPDGSNFTLKIRSTKLEDSAMYFCASSALAGPTDTQYFGPGTRLTVL.

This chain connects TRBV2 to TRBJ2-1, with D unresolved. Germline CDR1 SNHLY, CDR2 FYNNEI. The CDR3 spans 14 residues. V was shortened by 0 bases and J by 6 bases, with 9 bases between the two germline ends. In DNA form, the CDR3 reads TGTGCCAGCAGTGAAGCTAACAGACTCAATGAGCAGTTCTTC. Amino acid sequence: CASSEANRLNEQFF.

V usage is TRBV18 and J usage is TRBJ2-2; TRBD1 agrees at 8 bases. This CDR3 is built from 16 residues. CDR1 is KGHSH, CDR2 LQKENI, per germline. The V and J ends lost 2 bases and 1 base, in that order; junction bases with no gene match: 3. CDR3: CASSPSGTGNTGELFF. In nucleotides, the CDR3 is TGTGCCAGCTCACCATCCGGGACAGGGAACACCGGGGAGCTGTTTTTT.

The CDR3 coding sequence is TGCGCCAGCAGCCAAGATGGAGGGACCCACTCCTACGAGCAGTACTTC. This translates into CASSQDGGTHSYEQYF. The chain recombines TRBV4-1 with TRBJ2-7, with a possible D match to TRBD2 (6 bases). V lost 0 bases, J lost 0 bases, and 12 bases lay in between. The CDR3 is 16 amino acids. CDR1 and CDR2 from the germline V gene are MGHRA and YSYEKL.

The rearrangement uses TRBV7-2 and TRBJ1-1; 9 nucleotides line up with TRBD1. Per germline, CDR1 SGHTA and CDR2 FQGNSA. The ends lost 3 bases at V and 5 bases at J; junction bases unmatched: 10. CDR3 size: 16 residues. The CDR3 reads CASSFLGQGASTEAFF. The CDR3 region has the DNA TGTGCCAGCAGCTTTTTGGGACAGGGAGCAAGTACTGAAGCTTTCTTT.

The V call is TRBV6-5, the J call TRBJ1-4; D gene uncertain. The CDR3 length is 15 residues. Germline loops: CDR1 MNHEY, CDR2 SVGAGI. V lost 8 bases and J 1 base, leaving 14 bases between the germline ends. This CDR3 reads CASRRTRETNEKLFF. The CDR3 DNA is TGTGCCAGCCGAAGAACCCGGGAAACTAATGAAAAACTGTTTTTT.

As DNA, the CDR3 is TGCAGTGCTAGGAGACAGGGGGCAAATCAGCCCCAGCATTTT. It specifies CSARRQGANQPQHF. The gene calls are TRBV20-1 and TRBJ1-5, with 10 bases aligning to TRBD1. The CDR3 loop spans 14 amino acids. V lost 3 bases, J lost 4 bases, and 3 bases stayed unmatched. CDR1 is DFQATT, CDR2 SNEGSKA, per germline (reference sequence).

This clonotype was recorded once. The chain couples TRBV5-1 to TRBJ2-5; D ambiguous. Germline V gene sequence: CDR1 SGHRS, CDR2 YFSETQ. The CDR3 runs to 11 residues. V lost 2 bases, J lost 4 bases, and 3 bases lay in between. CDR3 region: CASSFVETQYF. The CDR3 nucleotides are TGCGCCAGCAGCTTCGTAGAGACCCAGTACTTC.

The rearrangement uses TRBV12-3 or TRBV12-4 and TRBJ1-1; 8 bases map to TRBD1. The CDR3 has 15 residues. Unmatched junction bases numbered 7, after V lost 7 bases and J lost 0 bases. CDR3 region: CASTPQGALNTEAFF. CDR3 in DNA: TGTGCCAGCACCCCTCAGGGGGCCTTGAACACTGAAGCTTTCTTT.

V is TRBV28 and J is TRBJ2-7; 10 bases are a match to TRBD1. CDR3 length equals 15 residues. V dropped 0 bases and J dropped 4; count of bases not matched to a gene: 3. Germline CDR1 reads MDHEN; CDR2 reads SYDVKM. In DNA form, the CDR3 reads TGTGCCAGCAGTTTATGGACAGGGGGCGCGTACGAGCAGTACTTC. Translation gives CASSLWTGGAYEQYF.

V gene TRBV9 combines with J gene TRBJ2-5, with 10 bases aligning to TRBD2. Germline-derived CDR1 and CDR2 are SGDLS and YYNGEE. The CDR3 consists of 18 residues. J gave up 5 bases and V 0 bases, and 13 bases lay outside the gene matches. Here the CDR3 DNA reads TGTGCCAGCAGCGTAGGAAGCGGGAGGGCTCGAGGGTCTGAGACCCAGTACTTC. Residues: CASSVGSGRARGSETQYF.

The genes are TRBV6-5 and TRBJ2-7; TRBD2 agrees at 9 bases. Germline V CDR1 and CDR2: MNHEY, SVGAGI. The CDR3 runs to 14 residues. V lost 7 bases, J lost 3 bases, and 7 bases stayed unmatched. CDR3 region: CASNPGTSFYEQYF. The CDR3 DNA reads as TGTGCCAGCAATCCCGGGACTAGCTTCTACGAGCAGTACTTC.

The CDR3 DNA reads TGCAGCGCCCAGGGGGCAGGCAATCAGCCCCAGCATTTT. It translates to CSAQGAGNQPQHF. The rearrangement uses TRBV20-1 and TRBJ1-5, with TRBD1 identical over 8 bases. Germline V gene data show CDR1 as DFQATT and CDR2 as SNEGSKA (reference sequence). This CDR3 has 13 amino acids.